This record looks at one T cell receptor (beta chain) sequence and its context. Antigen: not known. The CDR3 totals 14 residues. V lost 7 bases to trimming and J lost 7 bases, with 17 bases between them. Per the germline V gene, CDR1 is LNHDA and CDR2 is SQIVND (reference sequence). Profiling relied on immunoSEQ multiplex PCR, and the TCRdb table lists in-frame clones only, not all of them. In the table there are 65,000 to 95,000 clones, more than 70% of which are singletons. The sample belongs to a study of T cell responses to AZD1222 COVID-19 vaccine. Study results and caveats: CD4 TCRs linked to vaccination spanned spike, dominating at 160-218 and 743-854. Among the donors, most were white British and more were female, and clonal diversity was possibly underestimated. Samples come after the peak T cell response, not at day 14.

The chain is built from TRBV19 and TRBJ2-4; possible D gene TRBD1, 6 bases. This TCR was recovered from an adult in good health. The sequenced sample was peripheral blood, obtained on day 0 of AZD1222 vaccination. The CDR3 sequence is CASTPGGTPNIQYF. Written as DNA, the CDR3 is TGTGCCAGTACCCCCGGTGGGACACCTAACATTCAGTACTTC.